This T cell receptor (beta chain) emerged from a study of cytomegalovirus exposure and HLA in healthy donors. The CDR3 extends over 15 amino acids. The V end lost 5 bases, the J end lost 0 bases, and 14 bases lay between the germline ends. Germline V lookup: CDR1 MNHEY, CDR2 SVGAGI. PCR involved 60 Vbeta and 13 Jbeta primers. TCRdb's copy holds only in-frame clones and misses some; the assay was immunoSEQ multiplex PCR. The sample yields some 150,000 clones, 70% to 80% seen once. This TCR was recovered from a man between 18 and 35 years old in good health and CMV-seropositive. The chain employs TRBV6-5 and TRBJ2-7, with a possible D match to TRBD1 (6 bases). Sequenced material: PBMCs. The CDR3 sequence is CASSKGQPVSYEQYF. CDR3 bases: TGTGCCAGCAGTAAGGGACAACCGGTCTCCTACGAGCAGTACTTC.